This TCR beta chain was documented in a study of OX40 agonist ivuxolimab in advanced cancers. Looking at the study overall: Dose-escalation patients suffered from hepatocellular carcinoma, melanoma, renal cell or head and neck cancer.

This CDR3 has 11 residues. Germline lookup yields CDR1 MDHEN and CDR2 SYDVKM. Trimming left V 2 bases short and J 8 bases short, with 3 bases between. Sequencing was performed with immunoSEQ multiplex PCR; in TCRdb, only in-frame clones are kept and a portion is missing. The table has tens of thousands of clones, 85% to 90% seen once. This chain uses TRBV28 with TRBJ1-4; D ambiguous. The receptor comes from an adult with an advanced solid tumor such as melanoma, head and neck, liver or kidney cancer. The starting material was CD4+ or CD8+ T cells sorted from blood, obtained in a trial of the OX40 agonist ivuxolimab. The CDR3 sequence is CASSLREKLFF. The DNA for the CDR3 is TGTGCCAGCAGTTTAAGGGAAAAACTGTTTTTT.